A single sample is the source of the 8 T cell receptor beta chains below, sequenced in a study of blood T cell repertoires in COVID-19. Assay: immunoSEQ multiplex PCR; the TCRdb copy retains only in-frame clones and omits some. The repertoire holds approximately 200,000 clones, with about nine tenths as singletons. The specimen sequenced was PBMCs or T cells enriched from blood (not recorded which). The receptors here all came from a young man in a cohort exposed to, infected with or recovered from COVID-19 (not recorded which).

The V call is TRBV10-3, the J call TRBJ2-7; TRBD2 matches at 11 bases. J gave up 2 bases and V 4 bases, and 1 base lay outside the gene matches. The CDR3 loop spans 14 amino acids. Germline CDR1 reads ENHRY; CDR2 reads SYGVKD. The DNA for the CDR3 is TGTGCCATCAGTGTACTAGCGGGAGCCTACGAGCAGTACTTC. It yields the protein CAISVLAGAYEQYF.

The CDR3 nucleotides are TGTGCCAGCAGTTTTGGACAGGGCTATGGCTACACCTTC. Its protein product is CASSFGQGYGYTF. This chain connects TRBV5-6 to TRBJ1-2; 8 nucleotides align to TRBD1. The CDR3 is made up of 13 amino acids. Germline assignment: CDR1 SGHDT and CDR2 YYEEEE. V lost 5 bases and J lost 4; bases outside the gene matches: 4.

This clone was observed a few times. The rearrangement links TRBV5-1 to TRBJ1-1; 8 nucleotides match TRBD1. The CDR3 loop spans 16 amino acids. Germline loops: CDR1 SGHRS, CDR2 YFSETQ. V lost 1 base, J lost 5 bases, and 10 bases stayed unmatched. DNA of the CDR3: TGCGCCAGCAGCTTGAGAACAGGGGGTGGGTGGACTGAAGCTTTCTTT. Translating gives CASSLRTGGGWTEAFF.

CDR3 sequence (DNA): TGTGCCAGCAGCCAAAGTCTCGGGTTCAACTACGAGCAGTACTTC. As protein: CASSQSLGFNYEQYF. V usage is TRBV28 and J usage is TRBJ2-7, with no clear D. Trimming cost V 6 bases and J 3 bases, with 18 bases left between them. The CDR3 contains 15 residues. Germline V lookup: CDR1 MDHEN, CDR2 SYDVKM.

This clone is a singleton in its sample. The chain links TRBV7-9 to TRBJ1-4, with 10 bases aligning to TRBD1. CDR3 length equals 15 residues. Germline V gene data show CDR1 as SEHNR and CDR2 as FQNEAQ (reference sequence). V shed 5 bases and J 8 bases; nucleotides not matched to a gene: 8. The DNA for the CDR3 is TGTGCCAGCAGCGGATGGGACAGGGGCGACGAAAAACTGTTTTTT. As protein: CASSGWDRGDEKLFF.

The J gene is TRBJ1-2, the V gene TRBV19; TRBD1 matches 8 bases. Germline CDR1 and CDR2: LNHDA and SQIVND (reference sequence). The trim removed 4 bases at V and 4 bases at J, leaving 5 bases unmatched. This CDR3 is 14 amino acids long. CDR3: CASSTLGQGYGYTF. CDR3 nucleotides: TGTGCCAGTAGTACCCTCGGACAGGGCTATGGCTACACCTTC.

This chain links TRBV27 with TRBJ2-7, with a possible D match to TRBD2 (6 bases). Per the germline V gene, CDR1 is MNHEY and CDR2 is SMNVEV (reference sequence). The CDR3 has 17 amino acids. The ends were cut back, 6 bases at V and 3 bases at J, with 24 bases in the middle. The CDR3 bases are TGTGCCAGCAGCCGAGCTATTAGCGGAAGTCACTTCTACGAGCAGTACTTC. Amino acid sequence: CASSRAISGSHFYEQYF.

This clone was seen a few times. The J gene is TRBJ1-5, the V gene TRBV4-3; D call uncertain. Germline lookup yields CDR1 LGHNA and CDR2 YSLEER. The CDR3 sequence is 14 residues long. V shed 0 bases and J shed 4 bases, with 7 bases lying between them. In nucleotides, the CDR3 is TGCGCCAGCAGCCAAGATAGAAGAAATCAGCCCCAGCATTTT. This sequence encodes CASSQDRRNQPQHF.